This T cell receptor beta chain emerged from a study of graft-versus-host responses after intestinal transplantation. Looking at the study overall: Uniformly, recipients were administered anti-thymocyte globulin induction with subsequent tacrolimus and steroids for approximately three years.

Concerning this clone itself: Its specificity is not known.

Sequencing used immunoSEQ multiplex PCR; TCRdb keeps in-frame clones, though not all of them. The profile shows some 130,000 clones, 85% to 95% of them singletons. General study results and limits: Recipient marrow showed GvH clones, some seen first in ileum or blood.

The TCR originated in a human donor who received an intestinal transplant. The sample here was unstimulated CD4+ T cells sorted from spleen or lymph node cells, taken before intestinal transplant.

CDR3 sequence reads: CASTLAGQTYGYTF. CDR3 DNA: TGTGCCAGCACCCTAGCTGGGCAGACCTATGGCTACACCTTC. This chain connects TRBV6-1 to TRBJ1-2; D gene ambiguous. V was pared by 7 bases and J by 4 bases, with 16 bases between. The CDR3 has 14 residues. CDR1 is MNHNS and CDR2 is SASEGT in the germline V gene.